Presented here are 21 T cell receptor beta chains from one specimen sequenced in a study of radiotherapy plus CTLA-4 blockade in lung cancer. The repertoire was sequenced with immunoSEQ multiplex PCR; TCRdb's copy has only in-frame clones and lacks some. This sample has 75,000 to 95,000 clones, with around 84% found just once. The sequenced sample was peripheral blood, obtained from a patient treated with radiotherapy plus ipilimumab. The source is a human donor with non-small cell lung cancer that progressed on radiotherapy plus ipilimumab.

This sequence joins TRBV7-2 and TRBJ2-1; TRBD2 matches 14 bases. From germline, CDR1 is SGHTA and CDR2 FQGNSA. This CDR3 has 16 amino acids. Trimming removed 1 base from V and 15 bases from J; junction bases left unmatched: 11. The CDR3 protein is CASSLGFGTSGRKLFF. CDR3 bases: TGTGCCAGCAGCTTAGGGTTTGGGACTAGCGGGAGAAAACTGTTCTTC.

This clone appeared many times. The chain carries TRBV20-1 and TRBJ2-7; TRBD2 aligns across 8 bases. The germline gives CDR1 DFQATT, CDR2 SNEGSKA (reference sequence). The CDR3 is made up of 11 amino acids. J gave up 7 bases and V 6 bases, and 5 bases lay outside the gene matches. The DNA of the CDR3 is TGCAGTGCCAGACGGGGGGGAGAGCAGTACGTC. Translation: CSARRGGEQYV.

The chain couples TRBV5-1 to TRBJ2-1, with unresolved D. Per germline, CDR1 SGHRS and CDR2 YFSETQ. The CDR3 runs 13 residues. V lost 0 bases and J lost 7, with 8 bases in between. In DNA, the CDR3 is TGCGCCAGCAGCTTGGGGCTAAGGAATGAGCAGTTCTTC. It specifies CASSLGLRNEQFF.

The chain links TRBV11-2 to TRBJ2-4; TRBD1 matches at 9 bases. Unmatched junction bases numbered 8, after V lost 8 bases and J lost 6 bases. The germline CDR1 and CDR2 sequences are SGHAT and FQNNGV. CDR3 length: 14 amino acids. The CDR3 DNA is TGTGCCAGCCTCGTCGCGGGACAGGGAAACATTCAGTACTTC. It encodes CASLVAGQGNIQYF.

This clone was recorded a few times. The rearrangement joins TRBV19 to TRBJ2-2; TRBD2 agrees at 13 bases. The trim removed 3 bases at V and 4 bases at J, leaving 2 bases unmatched. Germline-derived CDR1 and CDR2 are LNHDA and SQIVND (reference sequence). This CDR3 has 16 amino acids. CDR3 loop: CASSIGLAGVTGELFF. CDR3 DNA: TGTGCCAGTAGTATTGGACTAGCGGGGGTCACCGGGGAGCTGTTTTTT.

The V call is TRBV2, the J call TRBJ2-1, with D hard to call. The germline V and J ends were trimmed by 2 bases and 3 bases, with 14 bases remaining between them. Germline V CDR1 and CDR2: SNHLY, FYNNEI. This CDR3 is built from 16 residues. The CDR3 nucleotides read TGTGCCAGCAGTGAATGGGCGCGGTTGATCTACAATGAGCAGTTCTTC. Residues: CASSEWARLIYNEQFF. Looking up the rest from reference TRBV2 and TRBJ2-1 gives the full variable domain: EPEVTQTPSHQVTQMGQEVILRCVPISNHLYFYWYRQILGQKVEFLVSFYNNEISEKSEIFDDQFSVERPDGSNFTLKIRSTKLEDSAMYFCASSEWARLIYNEQFFGPGTRLTVL.

The chain is built from TRBV30 and TRBJ2-1; 13 nucleotides align to TRBD2. Germline trimming cut 0 bases from V and 8 bases from J; bases unmatched to any gene: 7. Per the germline V gene, CDR1 is GTSNPN and CDR2 is SVGIG (reference sequence). This CDR3 has 16 residues. The CDR3: CAWSVRLAGGGDEQFF. The DNA of the CDR3 is TGTGCCTGGAGTGTAAGACTAGCGGGAGGAGGGGATGAGCAGTTCTTC.

J is TRBJ1-5 and V is TRBV6-1; D may be TRBD1 (5 bases). V was shortened by 6 bases and J by 3 bases, with 9 bases between the two germline ends. The CDR3 has 13 residues. CDR1 is MNHNS and CDR2 is SASEGT in the germline V gene. The CDR3 DNA reads TGTGCCAGCAGAGGGGAGATCAATCAGCCCCAGCATTTT. It yields the protein CASRGEINQPQHF.

The chain has TRBV6-5 and TRBJ2-7; TRBD1 matches 8 bases. J lost 4 bases, V lost 2 bases, and 10 bases had no gene match. The CDR3 extends over 16 amino acids. CDR1 and CDR2 from the germline V gene are MNHEY and SVGAGI. The CDR3 DNA sequence: TGTGCCAGCAGTTACACGAACACCGGGACAGGTTACGAGCAGTACTTC. It encodes CASSYTNTGTGYEQYF.

The rearrangement links TRBV28 to TRBJ2-1, with 9 nucleotides matching TRBD2. The junction had 10 bases not matched to a gene; V was cut back by 4 bases and J by 6 bases. Germline V gene sequence: CDR1 MDHEN, CDR2 SYDVKM. The CDR3 runs to 16 residues. CDR3 region: CASSSLASGTLNEQFF. The CDR3 region has the DNA TGTGCCAGCAGTTCACTTGCTAGCGGGACGCTCAATGAGCAGTTCTTC.

The chain is built from TRBV2 and TRBJ2-3; TRBD2 matches 14 bases. Unmatched junction bases numbered 8, after V lost 4 bases and J lost 5 bases. The CDR3 extends over 17 amino acids. CDR1 and CDR2 from the germline V gene are SNHLY and FYNNEI. CDR3 sequence: CASSAGTSGSVQDTQYF. Here the CDR3 DNA reads TGTGCCAGCAGTGCCGGGACTAGCGGGAGTGTCCAAGATACGCAGTATTTT.

In DNA, the CDR3 is TGTGCCAGCAGCCAAGATGGTTATGATAATGGCTACACCTTC. As protein: CASSQDGYDNGYTF. The V call is TRBV4-2, the J call TRBJ1-2; D unresolved. CDR1 and CDR2 from the germline V gene are LGHNA and YNFKEQ. Trimming cost V 0 bases and J 6 bases, with 11 bases left between them. The CDR3 is 14 amino acids.

The chain couples TRBV5-1 to TRBJ1-5; tentatively, D is TRBD1 (5 bases). Trimming took off 6 bases at V and 3 bases at J, with 13 bases between the two ends. Germline values: CDR1 SGHRS, CDR2 YFSETQ. This CDR3 has 14 amino acids. Here the CDR3 DNA reads TGCGCCAGCAAGGCGGAGGGGTTCAATCAGCCCCAGCATTTT. Protein: CASKAEGFNQPQHF. Drawing the rest from reference TRBV5-1 and TRBJ1-5, the complete variable domain is KAGVTQTPRYLIKTRGQQVTLSCSPISGHRSVSWYQQTPGQGLQFLFEYFSETQRNKGNFPGRFSGRQFSNSRSEMNVSTLELGDSALYLCASKAEGFNQPQHFGDGTRLSIL.

This chain links TRBV20-1 with TRBJ2-1; D remains ambiguous. V was cut by 3 bases and J by 6 bases, with 6 bases left in between. CDR3 length: 11 amino acids. Germline-derived CDR1 and CDR2 are DFQATT and SNEGSKA (reference sequence). The CDR3 loop reads CSASPLNEQFF. CDR3 DNA sequence: TGCAGTGCTAGTCCTCTCAATGAGCAGTTCTTC.

CDR3 bases: TGTGCCAGCAGGGGGTTTACCTACGAGCAGTACTTC. Its translation is CASRGFTYEQYF. The chain recombines TRBV6-6 with TRBJ2-7; D ambiguous. V dropped 6 bases and J dropped 2 bases, with 8 bases sitting between them. Per the germline V gene, CDR1 is MNHNY and CDR2 is SVGAGI (reference sequence). This CDR3 has 12 amino acids.

The chain couples TRBV29-1 to TRBJ2-3; 9 nucleotides align to TRBD1. The CDR3 runs 12 residues. Germline V CDR1 and CDR2: SQVTM, ANQGSEA. V lost 8 bases to trimming and J lost 5 bases; unmatched junction nucleotides: 5. The CDR3 DNA follows: TGCAGCACCAGGACAGGGGTAGATACGCAGTATTTT. It is translated as CSTRTGVDTQYF.

This chain connects TRBV7-6 to TRBJ1-6, with D unresolved. This CDR3 comprises 15 residues. Looked up from germline, CDR1 is SGHVS and CDR2 is FNYEAQ. V lost 0 bases to trimming and J lost 10 bases, with 13 bases between them. For the CDR3, the DNA is TGTGCCAGCAGCTTAGCGGAGGCCCTATTATCACCCCTCCACTTT. Translation: CASSLAEALLSPLHF.

The CDR3 coding sequence is TGCAGCGCGGGTGCGCGGGAGGCCGAGCAGTACTTC. Its translation: CSAGAREAEQYF. This chain joins TRBV29-1 and TRBJ2-5; 8 positions match TRBD2. The J call may be mistaken, given a closer DNA end match to TRBJ2-7. The V gene's germline CDR1 is SQVTM and CDR2 ANQGSEA. CDR3 length: 12 residues.

This sequence joins TRBV11-2 and TRBJ2-1; D uncertain. This CDR3 comprises 15 residues. The germline gives CDR1 SGHAT, CDR2 FQNNGV. Trimming removed 3 bases at V and 2 bases at J, with 11 bases between. Written as DNA, the CDR3 is TGTGCCAGCAGCTTTTGGAGAATCGCCTACAATGAGCAGTTCTTC. It specifies CASSFWRIAYNEQFF.

The rearrangement joins TRBV27 to TRBJ2-1; 7 positions agree with TRBD1. With 4 bases clipped from V and 5 bases from J, the junction kept 8 bases outside the gene matches. Germline V gene data show CDR1 as MNHEY and CDR2 as SMNVEV (reference sequence). The CDR3 contains 15 residues. The CDR3 region has the DNA TGTGCCAGCAGTTCGCTCGGAACAGGGGACAATGAGCAGTTCTTC. As protein: CASSSLGTGDNEQFF.

The rearrangement joins TRBV2 to TRBJ2-6, with a possible D match to TRBD1 (6 bases). Deletions cut 8 bases from V and 2 bases from J, with 7 bases between. The CDR3 runs to 13 residues. Germline V CDR1 and CDR2: SNHLY, FYNNEI. The CDR3 spells CASGGTGANVLTF. Here the CDR3 DNA reads TGTGCCAGCGGGGGCACTGGGGCCAACGTCCTGACTTTC.